Listed below are T cell receptor beta chains from one sample, sequenced in a study of blood T cell repertoires in COVID-19. Produced via immunoSEQ multiplex PCR; TCRdb's table is partial and in-frame only. The data hold under 70,000 clones, with around 86% observed a single time. Sequenced sample: peripheral blood. The receptors originated from a woman aged 18-29 years with acute or convalescent COVID-19. The CDR3 runs from the conserved cysteine through the conserved F or W. D genes are given only for firm matches. The size entry is marked missing in some rows and otherwise reads once, few, many or a size class.

>TRBJ2-7|TRBV11-2|NA|NA
CASSPLASYEQYF
TGTGCCAGCAGCCCCCTCGCGTCCTACGAGCAGTACTTC
>TRBJ2-5|TRBV7-2|TRBD2|NA
CASSQGGLAVMGETQYF
TGTGCCAGCAGTCAGGGTGGGCTAGCGGTCATGGGGGAGACCCAGTACTTC
>TRBJ1-5|TRBV12-5|NA|NA
CASGLEANQPQHF
TGTGCTAGTGGTTTGGAAGCCAATCAGCCCCAGCATTTT
>TRBJ2-7|TRBV11-2|TRBD1|few
CASSPGDRVYEQYF
TGTGCCAGCAGCCCCGGGGACAGAGTTTACGAGCAGTACTTC
>TRBJ2-2|TRBV9|NA|NA
CASSVVGTTGELFF
TGTGCCAGCAGCGTAGTCGGGACAACCGGGGAGCTGTTTTTT
>TRBJ1-2|TRBV3-1/TRBV3-2|NA|few
CASSHRGQNNYGYTF
TGTGCCAGCAGCCATAGAGGACAAAACAACTATGGCTACACCTTC
>TRBJ1-1|TRBV5-1|NA|NA
CASSLIAVVAGKNTEAFF
TGCGCCAGCAGCTTGATTGCCGTGGTAGCCGGGAAGAACACTGAAGCTTTCTTT
>TRBJ1-1|TRBV11-1|NA|NA
CASRADRSNTEAFF
TGTGCCAGCAGGGCCGACAGGAGCAACACTGAAGCTTTCTTT
>TRBJ2-3|TRBV4-1|NA|NA
CASSQVTEQTDTQYF
TGCGCCAGCAGCCAAGTTACGGAGCAGACAGATACGCAGTATTTT
>TRBJ1-2|TRBV19|TRBD1|NA
CASSGSYGQDNYGYTF
TGTGCCAGTAGTGGTAGCTACGGACAGGATAACTATGGCTACACCTTC
>TRBJ2-7|TRBV18|NA|NA
CASSFSGTRVSEQYF
TGTGCCAGCTCATTTTCCGGGACACGGGTCTCTGAGCAGTACTTC
>TRBJ1-2|TRBV28|TRBD1|NA
CASSATGAPYGYTF
TGTGCCAGCAGTGCTACAGGGGCCCCCTATGGCTACACCTTC
>TRBJ1-1|TRBV2|NA|NA
CARVQGTEAFF
TGTGCCAGGGTACAGGGCACTGAAGCTTTCTTT
>TRBJ2-2|TRBV4-1|TRBD1|NA
CASSQPGQGTGELFF
TGCGCCAGCAGCCAACCGGGACAGGGCACCGGGGAGCTGTTTTTT
>TRBJ2-1|TRBV9|NA|NA
CASSVGLLGEQFF
TGTGCCAGCAGCGTAGGGTTGCTCGGTGAGCAGTTCTTC
>TRBJ1-1|TRBV5-1|TRBD1|once
CASSVGDRAGFTEAFF
TGCGCCAGCAGCGTAGGCGACAGGGCGGGGTTCACTGAAGCTTTCTTT